This passage covers 31 T cell receptor beta chains from one sample sequenced in a study of radiotherapy plus CTLA-4 blockade in lung cancer. TCRdb's copy holds only in-frame clones and misses some; the assay was immunoSEQ multiplex PCR. The table has about 77,000 clones, around 74% seen once. The sequencing used peripheral blood, collected from a patient treated with radiotherapy plus ipilimumab. The receptors derive from a human donor with non-small cell lung cancer whose response to radiotherapy plus ipilimumab could not be evaluated.

V is TRBV6-6 and J is TRBJ1-2; TRBD1 is a possible D gene (5 bases). Trimming cost V 2 bases and J 0 bases, with 7 bases left between them. CDR1 MNHNY and CDR2 SVGAGI come from the germline V gene (reference sequence). The CDR3 loop spans 14 amino acids. CDR3 amino acids: CASSYRGANYGYTF. The CDR3 coding sequence is TGTGCCAGCAGTTACAGGGGTGCTAACTATGGCTACACCTTC.

The chain joins TRBV27 to TRBJ2-3; the D gene is possibly TRBD2 (6 bases). The germline V gene has CDR1 MNHEY and CDR2 SMNVEV (reference sequence). Trimming shortened V by 5 bases and J by 1 base, and 13 bases separated the two germline ends. The CDR3 is 15 residues long. CDR3 loop: CASSVFSGGTDTQYF. The CDR3 DNA reads TGTGCCAGCAGTGTATTTAGCGGAGGCACAGATACGCAGTATTTT.

The V gene is TRBV27, the J gene TRBJ1-2; D uncertain. CDR3 size: 13 residues. The germline V gene encodes CDR1 MNHEY and CDR2 SMNVEV (reference sequence). Between the trimmed V and J ends, which lost 0 bases and 5 bases, there was a span of 7 bases. CDR3 sequence: CASSLSFAYGYTF. The CDR3 DNA sequence: TGTGCCAGCAGTTTATCGTTTGCGTATGGCTACACCTTC.

V and J are TRBV2 and TRBJ2-7, with a weak D call TRBD2 (5 bases). Looked up from germline, CDR1 is SNHLY and CDR2 is FYNNEI. The CDR3 length is 12 residues. Trimming shortened V by 6 bases and J by 0 bases, and 6 bases separated the two germline ends. CDR3 in amino acids: CASSGDSYEQYF. The CDR3 DNA follows: TGTGCCAGCAGCGGGGACTCCTACGAGCAGTACTTC.

The chain combines TRBV7-6 with TRBJ1-1; D uncertain. Germline-derived CDR1 and CDR2 are SGHVS and FNYEAQ. The CDR3 has 14 amino acids. V dropped 2 bases and J dropped 5 bases, with 12 bases sitting between them. The CDR3 DNA reads TGTGCCAGCAGCTTAAGCCACGCGAGTACTGAAGCTTTCTTT. Its translation is CASSLSHASTEAFF.

In its sample, this clone was seen a few times. The chain employs TRBV7-2 and TRBJ1-1; D is uncertain. The CDR3 runs to 14 residues. Trimming removed 1 base at V and 4 bases at J, with 10 bases between. Germline loops: CDR1 SGHTA, CDR2 FQGNSA. The CDR3 here is CASSLVRSFTEAFF. CDR3 DNA sequence: TGTGCCAGCAGCTTAGTTCGGAGTTTCACTGAAGCTTTCTTT.

V and J are TRBV19 and TRBJ1-1, with a possible D match to TRBD1 (6 bases). CDR1 and CDR2 (germline): LNHDA, SQIVND (reference sequence). The CDR3 sequence is 14 residues long. V was shortened by 5 bases and J by 3 bases, with 13 bases between the two germline ends. The CDR3: CASSLTGTDTEAFF. For the CDR3, the DNA is TGTGCCAGTAGTTTAACAGGGACGGACACTGAAGCTTTCTTT.

This clone turned up a few times. The chain is built from TRBV5-4 and TRBJ1-1, with D perhaps matching TRBD1 (5 bases). V was cut by 0 bases and J by 7 bases, with 10 bases left in between. Per germline, CDR1 SGHNT and CDR2 YYREEE (reference sequence). The length of the CDR3 is 13 residues. The CDR3 coding sequence is TGTGCCAGCAGCTTGGACGGGGGGAGTGAAGCTTTCTTT. Its protein is CASSLDGGSEAFF.

The chain is built from TRBV11-2 and TRBJ1-4; 7 nucleotides align to TRBD1. V shed 4 bases and J 0 bases; nucleotides not matched to a gene: 5. The CDR3 length is 16 residues. CDR1 and CDR2 from the germline V gene are SGHAT and FQNNGV. The chain's CDR3 is CASSSDRVSTNEKLFF. The CDR3 DNA follows: TGTGCCAGCAGCTCAGACAGGGTTTCAACTAATGAAAAACTGTTTTTT.

The CDR3 sequence: CASSLDGAWFMNTEAFF. CDR3 DNA: TGTGCCAGCAGCTTGGATGGGGCCTGGTTCATGAACACTGAAGCTTTCTTT. The chain is built from TRBV5-5 and TRBJ1-1; a weak D match, TRBD1 (5 bases). Germline V gene sequence: CDR1 SGHKS, CDR2 YYEKEE (reference sequence). V shed 0 bases and J shed 0 bases, with 15 bases lying between them. The CDR3 covers 17 residues.

The chain recombines TRBV5-4 with TRBJ1-1; 7 bases are shared with TRBD1. This CDR3 contains 14 residues. V gave up 7 bases and J gave up 1 base; unmatched junction bases: 7. Germline V gives CDR1 SGHNT, CDR2 YYREEE (reference sequence). The CDR3 spells CASSPDRANTEAFF. The DNA of the CDR3 is TGTGCCAGCTCCCCTGACAGGGCGAACACTGAAGCTTTCTTT.

This clone has only a few counts. The J gene is TRBJ1-1, the V gene TRBV5-5, with unresolved D. Germline loops: CDR1 SGHKS, CDR2 YYEKEE (reference sequence). V was cut by 0 bases and J by 7 bases, with 22 bases left in between. The length of the CDR3 is 17 residues. CDR3 residues: CASSLGSGWMGLIEAFF. The DNA of the CDR3 is TGTGCCAGCAGCTTGGGAAGCGGGTGGATGGGTCTTATTGAAGCTTTCTTT. The full variable domain, in which reference TRBV5-5 and TRBJ1-1 provide the parts outside the CDR3, is DAGVTQSPTHLIKTRGQQVTLRCSPISGHKSVSWYQQVLGQGPQFIFQYYEKEERGRGNFPDRFSARQFPNYSSELNVNALLLGDSALYLCASSLGSGWMGLIEAFFGQGTRLTVV.

This clone was seen a few times. The chain joins TRBV6-4 to TRBJ2-3; TRBD2 aligns across 11 bases. The CDR3 is made up of 16 amino acids. The trim removed 4 bases at V and 2 bases at J, leaving 5 bases unmatched. The germline V gene encodes CDR1 MRHNA and CDR2 SNTAGT. CDR3 DNA: TGTGCCAGCAGTGCTCTGGGACTAGCGGCCACAGATACGCAGTATTTT. Translated, it gives CASSALGLAATDTQYF.

V and J are TRBV5-4 and TRBJ2-1; tentatively, D is TRBD2 (6 bases). This CDR3 has 12 amino acids. The germline V gene encodes CDR1 SGHNT and CDR2 YYREEE (reference sequence). V was trimmed by 0 bases and J by 9 bases, leaving 7 bases between them. CDR3 nucleotide sequence: TGTGCCAGCAGCTTGGTCGGGGGTGAGCAGTTCTTC. It specifies CASSLVGGEQFF.

The chain joins TRBV7-9 to TRBJ2-1; TRBD2 matches at 8 bases. V dropped 8 bases and J dropped 6; count of bases not matched to a gene: 9. The CDR3 has 14 residues. Per the germline V gene, CDR1 is SEHNR and CDR2 is FQNEAQ (reference sequence). This chain's CDR3 is CASGGIAGINEQFF. As DNA, the CDR3 is TGTGCCAGCGGCGGAATAGCGGGGATCAATGAGCAGTTCTTC.

This chain connects TRBV29-1 to TRBJ1-2; 11 nucleotides line up with TRBD1. From germline, CDR1 is SQVTM and CDR2 ANQGSEA. V was pared by 5 bases and J by 8 bases, with 4 bases of the junction left unmatched. The CDR3 loop spans 12 amino acids. The CDR3 reads CSVLRTGGGYTF. CDR3 in DNA: TGCAGCGTTCTAAGGACAGGGGGCGGCTACACCTTC.

This chain links TRBV2 with TRBJ1-5, with D possibly TRBD1 on 6 matching bases. Germline V gene sequence: CDR1 SNHLY, CDR2 FYNNEI. Deletions cut 8 bases from V and 1 base from J, with 12 bases between. The CDR3 is 14 residues long. The CDR3 coding sequence is TGTGCCAGCGGGGTGGGGGCAAGCAATCAGCCCCAGCATTTT. Translated, it gives CASGVGASNQPQHF. The entire variable domain, with the rest obtained from reference TRBV2 and TRBJ1-5, is as follows: EPEVTQTPSHQVTQMGQEVILRCVPISNHLYFYWYRQILGQKVEFLVSFYNNEISEKSEIFDDQFSVERPDGSNFTLKIRSTKLEDSAMYFCASGVGASNQPQHFGDGTRLSIL.

The chain is built from TRBV18 and TRBJ2-5, with 10 bases fitting TRBD2. CDR1 is KGHSH and CDR2 is LQKENI in the germline V gene. The CDR3 sequence is 15 residues long. The V gene end was trimmed by 3 bases and the J gene end by 5 bases; junction bases not matched to a gene: 6. The CDR3 DNA reads TGTGCCAGCTCACCTAGCGGGGGGTCTCGGGAGACCCAGTACTTC. Amino acids: CASSPSGGSRETQYF. The full variable domain, in which reference TRBV18 and TRBJ2-5 provide the parts outside the CDR3, is NAGVMQNPRHLVRRRGQEARLRCSPMKGHSHVYWYRQLPEEGLKFMVYLQKENIIDESGMPKERFSAEFPKEGPSILRIQQVVRGDSAAYFCASSPSGGSRETQYFGPGTRLLVL.

The J gene is TRBJ2-7, the V gene TRBV28; TRBD1 agrees at 11 bases. Germline V gene sequence: CDR1 MDHEN, CDR2 SYDVKM. This CDR3 region has 15 residues. The ends lost 5 bases at V and 2 bases at J; junction bases unmatched: 5. CDR3 protein: CASSAPGQGAYEQYF. In DNA, the CDR3 is TGTGCCAGCAGTGCACCGGGACAGGGGGCCTACGAGCAGTACTTC.

The chain recombines TRBV28 with TRBJ2-2; the match to TRBD1 covers 10 bases. Germline V gene lookup returns CDR1 MDHEN and CDR2 SYDVKM. The V segment lost 3 bases and the J segment 3 bases; nucleotides outside the gene matches: 1. CDR3 length equals 15 residues. The chain's CDR3 is CASSLGQGYTGELFF. CDR3 nucleotide sequence: TGTGCCAGCAGTTTGGGACAGGGGTACACCGGGGAGCTGTTTTTT. The full variable domain, rest sourced from reference TRBV28 and TRBJ2-2, is DVKVTQSSRYLVKRTGEKVFLECVQDMDHENMFWYRQDPGLGLRLIYFSYDVKMKEKGDIPEGYSVSREKKERFSLILESASTNQTSMYLCASSLGQGYTGELFFGEGSRLTVL.

The chain couples TRBV2 to TRBJ2-1; D possibly corresponds to TRBD2 (6 bases). The V gene's germline CDR1 is SNHLY and CDR2 FYNNEI. The CDR3 has 13 residues. V lost 4 bases and J lost 5, with 9 bases in between. The CDR3 region is CASSGDWNNEQFF. The CDR3 nucleotides are TGTGCCAGCAGTGGGGACTGGAACAATGAGCAGTTCTTC. Based on the CDR3 plus reference TRBV2 and TRBJ2-1, the full variable domain is EPEVTQTPSHQVTQMGQEVILRCVPISNHLYFYWYRQILGQKVEFLVSFYNNEISEKSEIFDDQFSVERPDGSNFTLKIRSTKLEDSAMYFCASSGDWNNEQFFGPGTRLTVL.

The chain is built from TRBV6-5 and TRBJ2-1; D remains unclear. This CDR3 comprises 13 residues. V lost 6 bases and J 5 bases, leaving 11 bases between the germline ends. Germline lookup yields CDR1 MNHEY and CDR2 SVGAGI. The chain's CDR3 is CASSLRRDNEQFF. The CDR3, as DNA: TGTGCCAGCAGCTTACGGAGAGACAATGAGCAGTTCTTC.

The chain joins TRBV30 to TRBJ2-2, with 8 bases lining up with TRBD1. Germline CDR1 reads GTSNPN; CDR2 reads SVGIG (reference sequence). The J segment lost 3 bases and the V segment lost 2 bases, leaving 8 bases of the junction unmatched. This CDR3 is built from 16 residues. The CDR3 DNA sequence: TGTGCCTGGAGTCTTACACCGGGACAGGACACCGGGGAGCTGTTTTTT. Protein sequence: CAWSLTPGQDTGELFF.

The V gene is TRBV30, the J gene TRBJ2-3, with 8 bases identical to TRBD2. J gave up 4 bases and V 0 bases, and 3 bases lay outside the gene matches. The germline gives CDR1 GTSNPN, CDR2 SVGIG (reference sequence). The CDR3 sequence is 14 residues long. The DNA for the CDR3 is TGTGCCTGGAGTGTTTGGCGGGAGGCAGATACGCAGTATTTT. It translates to CAWSVWREADTQYF.

This clone was seen a handful of times. CDR3 nucleotides: TGTGCCACCATCAGCGGGGGGAGCACAGATACGCAGTATTTT. Translating gives CATISGGSTDTQYF. The rearrangement links TRBV2 to TRBJ2-3; 9 bases map to TRBD2. CDR1 and CDR2 from the germline V gene are SNHLY and FYNNEI. J was trimmed by 0 bases and V by 10 bases; bases with no gene match: 5. The length of the CDR3 is 14 residues.

The sample holds a few counts of this clone. At the DNA level, this CDR3 is encoded by other sequences in the same sample as well. V is TRBV28 and J is TRBJ1-4; D gene unclear. In germline, CDR1 is MDHEN, CDR2 SYDVKM. V lost 5 bases to trimming and J lost 5 bases, with 18 bases between them. CDR3 length: 16 residues. The CDR3 DNA reads as TGTGCCAGCAGTCCCGCGGAGTTTCGTTTCAATGAAAAACTGTTTTTT. Translating gives CASSPAEFRFNEKLFF.

V is TRBV19 and J is TRBJ2-6, with 8 positions matching TRBD1. The CDR3 runs to 16 residues. Germline CDR1 LNHDA, CDR2 SQIVND (reference sequence). The ends lost 7 bases at V and 0 bases at J; junction bases unmatched: 5. The CDR3 bases are TGTGCCAGTACAGGGGGCCTTAGCTCTGGGGCCAACGTCCTGACTTTC. Its translation: CASTGGLSSGANVLTF. Looking up the rest from reference TRBV19 and TRBJ2-6 gives the full variable domain: DGGITQSPKYLFRKEGQNVTLSCEQNLNHDAMYWYRQDPGQGLRLIYYSQIVNDFQKGDIAEGYSVSREKKESFPLTVTSAQKNPTAFYLCASTGGLSSGANVLTFGAGSRLTVL.

J is TRBJ2-3 and V is TRBV5-6; no firm D call. The ends were cut back, 3 bases at V and 1 base at J, with 9 bases in the middle. This CDR3 is built from 14 residues. CDR1 and CDR2 (germline): SGHDT, YYEEEE. Written as DNA, the CDR3 is TGTGCCAGCAGCTCGAGCGTGGGCACAGATACGCAGTATTTT. Its protein is CASSSSVGTDTQYF.

This chain joins TRBV12-2 and TRBJ1-5; the D segment call TRBD1 is taken from the table without a DNA check. TRBV12-2 is flagged as a pseudogene. CDR3 length: 15 residues. CDR3 amino acids: CASPCDWAYVQPQHF. CDR3 bases: TGTGCAAGTCCTTGCGATTGGGCTTATGTTCAGCCCCAGCATTTT.

V usage is TRBV4-2 and J usage is TRBJ2-7, with 9 bases matching TRBD1. The ends lost 0 bases at V and 5 bases at J; junction bases unmatched: 5. CDR3 length: 15 residues. Germline CDR1 is LGHNA and CDR2 is YNFKEQ. The CDR3 DNA reads as TGTGCCAGCAGCCAAGATAGGGGACAGGGAAACGAGCAGTACTTC. Translated, it gives CASSQDRGQGNEQYF.

The J gene is TRBJ2-7, the V gene TRBV7-9; the D gene is possibly TRBD2 (5 bases). The ends were cut back, 5 bases at V and 2 bases at J, with 16 bases in the middle. The CDR3 extends over 15 amino acids. Germline V gene sequence: CDR1 SEHNR, CDR2 FQNEAQ (reference sequence). CDR3 loop: CASSPVFLAPYEQYF. The CDR3 nucleotides are TGTGCCAGCAGCCCTGTCTTTCTAGCCCCCTACGAGCAGTACTTC.